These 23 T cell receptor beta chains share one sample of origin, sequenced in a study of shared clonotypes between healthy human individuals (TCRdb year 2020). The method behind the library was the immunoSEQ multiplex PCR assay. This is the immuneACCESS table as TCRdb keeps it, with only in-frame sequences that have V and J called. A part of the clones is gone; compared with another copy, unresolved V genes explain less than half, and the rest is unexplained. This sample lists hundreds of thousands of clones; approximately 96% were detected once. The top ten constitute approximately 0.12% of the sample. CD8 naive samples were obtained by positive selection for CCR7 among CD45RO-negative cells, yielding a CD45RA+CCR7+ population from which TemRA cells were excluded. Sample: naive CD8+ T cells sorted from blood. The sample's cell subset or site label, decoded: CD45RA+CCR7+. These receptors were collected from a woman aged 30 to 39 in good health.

Written as DNA, the CDR3 is TGCAGCGTTGTAGGGGAGAGTACTGAAGCTTTCTTT. It encodes CSVVGESTEAFF. This rearrangement joins TRBV29-1 to TRBJ1-1, with D maybe TRBD1 (5 bases). This CDR3 has 12 amino acids. Trimming removed 4 bases at V and 5 bases at J, with 11 bases between. Germline CDR1 and CDR2: SQVTM and ANQGSEA.

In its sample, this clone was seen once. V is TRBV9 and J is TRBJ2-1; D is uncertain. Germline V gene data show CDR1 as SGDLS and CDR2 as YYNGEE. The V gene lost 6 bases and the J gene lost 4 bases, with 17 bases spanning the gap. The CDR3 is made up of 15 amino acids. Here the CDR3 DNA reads TGTGCCAGCAACCCCGGACGGCATCTGTACAATGAGCAGTTCTTC. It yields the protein CASNPGRHLYNEQFF.

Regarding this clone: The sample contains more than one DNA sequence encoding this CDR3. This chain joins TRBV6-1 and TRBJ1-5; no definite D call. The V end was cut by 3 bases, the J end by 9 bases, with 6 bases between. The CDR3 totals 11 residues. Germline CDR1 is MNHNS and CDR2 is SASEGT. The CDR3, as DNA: TGTGCCAGCAGTGACTCAGGGCCCCAGCATTTT. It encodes CASSDSGPQHF.

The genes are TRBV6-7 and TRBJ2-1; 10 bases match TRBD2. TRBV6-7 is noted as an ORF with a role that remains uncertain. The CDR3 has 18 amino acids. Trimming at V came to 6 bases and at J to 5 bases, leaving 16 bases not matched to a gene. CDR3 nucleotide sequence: TGTGCCAGCAGCCGCGCTAGCGGGAGTTATAGGGCGGACAATGAGCAGTTCTTC. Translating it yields CASSRASGSYRADNEQFF.

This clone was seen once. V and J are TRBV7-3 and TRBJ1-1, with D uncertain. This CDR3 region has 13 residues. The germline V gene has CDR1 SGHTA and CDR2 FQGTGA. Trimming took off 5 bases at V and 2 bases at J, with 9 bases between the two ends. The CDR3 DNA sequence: TGTGCCAGCAGCACCACAGAAAACACTGAAGCTTTCTTT. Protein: CASSTTENTEAFF. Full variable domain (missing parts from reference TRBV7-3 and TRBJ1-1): GAGVSQTPSNKVTEKGKYVELRCDPISGHTALYWYRQSLGQGPEFLIYFQGTGAADDSGLPNDRFFAVRPEGSVSTLKIQRTERGDSAVYLCASSTTENTEAFFGQGTRLTVV.

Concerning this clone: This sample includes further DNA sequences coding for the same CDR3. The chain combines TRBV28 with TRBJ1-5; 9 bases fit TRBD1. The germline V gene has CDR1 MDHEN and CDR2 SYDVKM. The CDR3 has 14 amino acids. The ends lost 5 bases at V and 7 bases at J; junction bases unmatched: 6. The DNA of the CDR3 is TGTGCCAGCAGTCCAACAGGGGGCGGGCAGCCCCAGCATTTT. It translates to CASSPTGGGQPQHF.

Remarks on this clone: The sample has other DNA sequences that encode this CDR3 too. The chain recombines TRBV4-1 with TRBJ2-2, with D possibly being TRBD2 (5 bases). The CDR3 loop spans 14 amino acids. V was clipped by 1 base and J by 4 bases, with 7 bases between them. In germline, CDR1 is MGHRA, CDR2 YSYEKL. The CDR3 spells CASSQVGSTGELFF. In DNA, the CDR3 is TGCGCCAGCAGCCAAGTAGGGAGCACCGGGGAGCTGTTTTTT.

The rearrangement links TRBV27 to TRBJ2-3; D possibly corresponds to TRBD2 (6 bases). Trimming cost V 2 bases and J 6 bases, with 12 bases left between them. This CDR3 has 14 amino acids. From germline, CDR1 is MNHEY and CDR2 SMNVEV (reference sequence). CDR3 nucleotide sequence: TGTGCCAGCAGTTTAAGCGGGCAGCCGGATACGCAGTATTTT. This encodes CASSLSGQPDTQYF.

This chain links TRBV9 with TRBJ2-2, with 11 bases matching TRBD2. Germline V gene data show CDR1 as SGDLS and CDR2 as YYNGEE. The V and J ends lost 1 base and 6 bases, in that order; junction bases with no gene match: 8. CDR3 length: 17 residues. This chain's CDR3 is CASSVMIAGGSAGELFF. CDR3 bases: TGTGCCAGCAGCGTAATGATAGCGGGAGGGTCGGCCGGGGAGCTGTTTTTT.

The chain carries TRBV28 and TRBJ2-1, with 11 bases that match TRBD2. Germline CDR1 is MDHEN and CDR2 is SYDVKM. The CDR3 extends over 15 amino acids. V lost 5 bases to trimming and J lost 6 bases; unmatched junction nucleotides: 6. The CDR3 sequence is CASSLLAGVANEQFF. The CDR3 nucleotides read TGTGCCAGCAGTCTACTAGCGGGAGTCGCCAATGAGCAGTTCTTC.

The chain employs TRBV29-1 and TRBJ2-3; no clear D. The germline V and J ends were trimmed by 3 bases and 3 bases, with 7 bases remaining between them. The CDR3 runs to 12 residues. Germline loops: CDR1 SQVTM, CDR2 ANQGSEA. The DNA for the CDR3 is TGCAGCGTTGAGCTGGGGACAGATACGCAGTATTTT. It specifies CSVELGTDTQYF.

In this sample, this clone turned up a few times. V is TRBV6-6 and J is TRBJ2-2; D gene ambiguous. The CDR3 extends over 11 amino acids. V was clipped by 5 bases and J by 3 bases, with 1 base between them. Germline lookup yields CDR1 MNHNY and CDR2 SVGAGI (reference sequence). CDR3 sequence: CASSDTGELFF. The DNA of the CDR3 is TGTGCCAGCAGTGACACCGGGGAGCTGTTTTTT.

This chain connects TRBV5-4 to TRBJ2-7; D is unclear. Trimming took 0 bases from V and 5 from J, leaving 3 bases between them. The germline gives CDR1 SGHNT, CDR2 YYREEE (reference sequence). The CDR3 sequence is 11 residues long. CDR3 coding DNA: TGTGCCAGCAGCTTGGATCACGAGCAGTACTTC. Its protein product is CASSLDHEQYF.

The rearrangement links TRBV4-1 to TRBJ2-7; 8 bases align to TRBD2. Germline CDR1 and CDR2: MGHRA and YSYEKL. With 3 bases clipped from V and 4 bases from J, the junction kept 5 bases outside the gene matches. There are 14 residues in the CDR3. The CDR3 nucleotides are TGCGCCAGCAGCCAGGTACGGGAGGGGTACGAGCAGTACTTC. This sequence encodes CASSQVREGYEQYF.

CDR3 region: CASSSDRALGGGDSYEQYF. CDR3 nucleotides: TGTGCCAGCAGTTCGGACAGAGCCCTCGGGGGAGGGGACTCCTACGAGCAGTACTTC. The chain uses TRBV28 and TRBJ2-7; D possibly corresponds to TRBD2 (7 bases). This CDR3 has 19 residues. CDR1 MDHEN and CDR2 SYDVKM come from the germline V gene. V was trimmed by 4 bases and J by 0 bases, leaving 25 bases between them.

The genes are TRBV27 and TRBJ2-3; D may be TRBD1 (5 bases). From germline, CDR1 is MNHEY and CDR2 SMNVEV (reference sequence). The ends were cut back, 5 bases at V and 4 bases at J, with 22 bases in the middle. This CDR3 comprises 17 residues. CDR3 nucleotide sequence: TGTGCCAGCAGTCCGTGGAGCGAGATAGTAGGGGCAGATACGCAGTATTTT. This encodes CASSPWSEIVGADTQYF.

The chain's CDR3 is CASSPALGLAGRWSYEQYF. CDR3 bases: TGTGCCAGCAGCCCCGCATTAGGACTAGCGGGTCGCTGGTCCTACGAGCAGTACTTC. The J gene is TRBJ2-7, the V gene TRBV11-1, with 11 bases that match TRBD2. V gave up 5 bases and J gave up 1 base; unmatched junction bases: 16. CDR3 length: 19 residues. Germline CDR1 reads SGHAT; CDR2 reads FQDESV (reference sequence).

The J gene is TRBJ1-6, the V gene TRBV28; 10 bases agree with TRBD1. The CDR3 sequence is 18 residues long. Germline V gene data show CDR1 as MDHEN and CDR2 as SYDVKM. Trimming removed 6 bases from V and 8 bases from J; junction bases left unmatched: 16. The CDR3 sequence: CASRGRQGAWVLDSPLHF. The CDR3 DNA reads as TGTGCCAGCAGGGGCCGACAGGGGGCGTGGGTTTTGGATTCACCCCTCCACTTT.

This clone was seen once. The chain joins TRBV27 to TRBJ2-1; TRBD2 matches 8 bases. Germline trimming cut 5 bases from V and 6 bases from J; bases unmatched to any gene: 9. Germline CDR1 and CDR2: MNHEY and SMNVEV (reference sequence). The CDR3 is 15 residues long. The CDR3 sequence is CASSPLAGLINEQFF. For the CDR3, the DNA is TGTGCCAGCAGTCCTCTAGCGGGTCTCATCAATGAGCAGTTCTTC.

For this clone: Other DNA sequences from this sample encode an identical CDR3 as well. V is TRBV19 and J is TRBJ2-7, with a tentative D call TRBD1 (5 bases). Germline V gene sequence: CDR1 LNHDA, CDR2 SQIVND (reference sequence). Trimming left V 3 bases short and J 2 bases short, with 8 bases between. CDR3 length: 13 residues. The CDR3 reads CASSMGPTYEQYF. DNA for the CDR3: TGTGCCAGTAGTATGGGGCCCACCTACGAGCAGTACTTC.

CDR3 in DNA: TGTGCCAGCAGCCAGGGGTACTCTGGAAACACCATATATTTT. Amino acid sequence: CASSQGYSGNTIYF. This sequence joins TRBV7-7 and TRBJ1-3, with D maybe TRBD1 (6 bases). Per germline, CDR1 SSHAT and CDR2 FNYEAQ (reference sequence). V was shortened by 5 bases and J by 0 bases, with 8 bases between the two germline ends. The CDR3 loop spans 14 amino acids.

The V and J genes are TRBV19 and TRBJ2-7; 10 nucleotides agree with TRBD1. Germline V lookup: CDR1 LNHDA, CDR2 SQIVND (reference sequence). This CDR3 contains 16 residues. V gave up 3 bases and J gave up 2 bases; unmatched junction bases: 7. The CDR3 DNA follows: TGTGCCAGTAGTATGTCCCAGGGACAGGGGACCTACGAGCAGTACTTC. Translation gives CASSMSQGQGTYEQYF.

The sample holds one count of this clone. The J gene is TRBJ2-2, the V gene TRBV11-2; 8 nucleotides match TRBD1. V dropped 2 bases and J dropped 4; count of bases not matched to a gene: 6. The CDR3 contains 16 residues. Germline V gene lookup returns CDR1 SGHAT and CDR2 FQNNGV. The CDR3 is CASSLPDRASTGELFF. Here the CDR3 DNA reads TGTGCCAGCAGCTTACCGGACAGGGCTTCCACCGGGGAGCTGTTTTTT.